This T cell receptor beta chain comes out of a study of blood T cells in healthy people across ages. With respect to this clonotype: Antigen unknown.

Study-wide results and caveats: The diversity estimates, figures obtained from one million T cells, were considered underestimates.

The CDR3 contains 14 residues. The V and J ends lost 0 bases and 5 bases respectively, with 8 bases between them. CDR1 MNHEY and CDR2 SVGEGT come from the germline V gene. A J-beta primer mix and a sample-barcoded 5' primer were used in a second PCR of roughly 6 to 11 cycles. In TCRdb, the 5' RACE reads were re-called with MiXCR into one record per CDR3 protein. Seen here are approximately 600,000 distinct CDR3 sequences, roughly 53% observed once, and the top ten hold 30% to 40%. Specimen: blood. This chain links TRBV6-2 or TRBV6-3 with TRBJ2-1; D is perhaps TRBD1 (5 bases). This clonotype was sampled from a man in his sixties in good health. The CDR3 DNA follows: TGTGCCAGCAGTTACTCCAGACAGAACAATGAGCAGTTCTTC. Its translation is CASSYSRQNNEQFF.